One sample yielded the 18 T cell receptor beta chains listed below, sequenced in a study of cytotoxic CD8 clonotypes in ibrutinib-treated CLL. Some clones are missing from TCRdb's copy, which holds only in-frame ones; the method was immunoSEQ multiplex PCR. This sample has roughly 52,000 clones, with 45% to 55% found just once. The sample here was PBMCs, taken after 12 months of ibrutinib treatment. These receptors were obtained from a human donor with chronic lymphocytic leukemia.

The chain carries TRBV10-3 and TRBJ2-7; weak D call: TRBD1 (6 bases). The germline gives CDR1 ENHRY, CDR2 SYGVKD. V was shortened by 0 bases and J by 4 bases, with 10 bases between the two germline ends. This CDR3 comprises 14 residues. As DNA, the CDR3 is TGTGCCATCAGTGAGTCCAGGGGTCAGTACGAGCAGTACTTC. Translating gives CAISESRGQYEQYF.

The chain combines TRBV30 with TRBJ2-3; tentatively, D is TRBD2 (6 bases). The CDR3 length is 14 residues. Germline-derived CDR1 and CDR2 are GTSNPN and SVGIG (reference sequence). V gave up 2 bases and J gave up 3 bases, with 12 bases separating them. DNA of the CDR3: TGTGCCTGGAGTTTCGGGGGTGGGACAGATACGCAGTATTTT. Residues: CAWSFGGGTDTQYF.

V is TRBV19 and J is TRBJ2-2; D is possibly TRBD2 (6 bases). The CDR3 extends over 15 amino acids. The V end was cut by 3 bases, the J end by 2 bases, with 10 bases between. Germline V gene sequence: CDR1 LNHDA, CDR2 SQIVND (reference sequence). In DNA form, the CDR3 reads TGTGCCAGTAGTATTGGGGGGACCAACACCGGGGAGCTGTTTTTT. It translates to CASSIGGTNTGELFF.

The genes are TRBV18 and TRBJ2-1; perhaps D is TRBD1 or TRBD2 (7 bases each). This CDR3 has 15 residues. Trimming removed 4 bases at V and 2 bases at J, with 12 bases between. Germline CDR1 and CDR2: KGHSH and LQKENI. The CDR3 nucleotides read TGTGCCAGCTCACAGCGGGGACAGACCTACAATGAGCAGTTCTTC. Encoded protein: CASSQRGQTYNEQFF.

This clone was counted only a few times. The chain uses TRBV7-6 and TRBJ1-1, with TRBD1 as a possible D gene (5 bases). The CDR3 is 13 residues long. Germline V gene lookup returns CDR1 SGHVS and CDR2 FNYEAQ. Trimming stripped 5 bases from V and 3 bases from J, with 10 bases between. The CDR3 coding sequence is TGTGCCAGCAGCCCCCAGGGTGACACTGAAGCTTTCTTT. Translated: CASSPQGDTEAFF.

This clone was found a few times. The chain recombines TRBV18 with TRBJ2-1; D is uncertain. Trimming stripped 3 bases from V and 0 bases from J, with 12 bases between. The CDR3 totals 16 residues. The germline gives CDR1 KGHSH, CDR2 LQKENI. CDR3 amino acids: CASSPRESHSYNEQFF. For the CDR3, the DNA is TGTGCCAGCTCACCCCGCGAATCCCACTCCTACAATGAGCAGTTCTTC.

The sample holds a few counts of this clone. The gene calls are TRBV10-1 and TRBJ2-7; D is unresolved. Trimming removed 3 bases from V and 1 base from J, with 10 bases in between. Germline CDR1 is WNHNN and CDR2 is SYGVQD (reference sequence). There are 14 residues in the CDR3. CDR3 region: CASSESRLSYEQYF. CDR3 nucleotides: TGCGCCAGCAGTGAAAGTCGGTTATCCTACGAGCAGTACTTC.

This clone was seen only a few times. The V gene is TRBV5-6, the J gene TRBJ1-5; possible D gene TRBD1, 5 bases. Germline V gene sequence: CDR1 SGHDT, CDR2 YYEEEE. Trimming cost V 4 bases and J 3 bases, with 14 bases left between them. The length of the CDR3 is 15 residues. CDR3 nucleotide sequence: TGTGCCAGCAGCAAGGGACTTACGGTCAATCAGCCCCAGCATTTT. Amino acids: CASSKGLTVNQPQHF.

The chain has TRBV29-1 and TRBJ2-1; 8 bases map to TRBD1. The ends lost 7 bases at V and 2 bases at J; junction bases unmatched: 7. From germline, CDR1 is SQVTM and CDR2 ANQGSEA. CDR3 length: 14 residues. The CDR3 here is CSAYRGSTYNEQFF. Here the CDR3 DNA reads TGCAGCGCCTACAGGGGGAGCACCTACAATGAGCAGTTCTTC.

The chain's CDR3 is CASSIARGSYEQYF. In DNA, the CDR3 is TGTGCCAGTAGTATAGCCCGCGGGAGCTACGAGCAGTACTTC. This chain uses TRBV19 with TRBJ2-7; TRBD2 matches 7 bases. After removal of 1 base from V and 3 bases from J, the junction contained 3 bases not matched to a gene. Looked up from germline, CDR1 is LNHDA and CDR2 is SQIVND (reference sequence). This CDR3 contains 14 residues.

The chain carries TRBV5-1 and TRBJ2-1, with 9 bases matching TRBD2. J gave up 4 bases and V 0 bases, and 5 bases lay outside the gene matches. Germline V gene sequence: CDR1 SGHRS, CDR2 YFSETQ. This CDR3 has 16 residues. The CDR3 coding sequence is TGCGCCAGCAGCTTGGCAGCGGGAGGCGGATACAATGAGCAGTTCTTC. Residues: CASSLAAGGGYNEQFF. Looking up the rest from reference TRBV5-1 and TRBJ2-1 gives the full variable domain: KAGVTQTPRYLIKTRGQQVTLSCSPISGHRSVSWYQQTPGQGLQFLFEYFSETQRNKGNFPGRFSGRQFSNSRSEMNVSTLELGDSALYLCASSLAAGGGYNEQFFGPGTRLTVL.

The rearrangement uses TRBV19 and TRBJ2-5, with TRBD2 as a possible D gene (6 bases). Germline-derived CDR1 and CDR2 are LNHDA and SQIVND (reference sequence). The CDR3 contains 13 residues. Trimming left V 6 bases short and J 5 bases short, with 13 bases between. This chain's CDR3 is CASRPTSPETQYF. The CDR3 nucleotides read TGTGCCAGTAGACCTACTAGCCCGGAGACCCAGTACTTC.

This clone was seen only a few times. The V gene is TRBV4-1, the J gene TRBJ2-1, with TRBD2 identical over 8 bases. Germline-derived CDR1 and CDR2 are MGHRA and YSYEKL. V shed 5 bases and J 3 bases; nucleotides not matched to a gene: 9. This CDR3 is 16 amino acids long. CDR3 DNA: TGCGCCAGCAGCGCCGAGGAGGCGGGAGGCTACAATGAGCAGTTCTTC. It is translated as CASSAEEAGGYNEQFF.

This chain uses TRBV23-1 with TRBJ2-4; a weak D match, TRBD1 (6 bases). TRBV23-1 carries the ORF label, with uncertain function. The V and J ends lost 0 bases and 1 base respectively, with 19 bases between them. This CDR3 has 19 amino acids. This CDR3 is CASSQSWTALSLAKNIQYF. DNA of the CDR3: TGCGCCAGCAGTCAATCATGGACAGCCTTGAGTTTGGCCAAAAACATTCAGTACTTC.

In its sample, this clone is medium-sized. The chain joins TRBV12-5 to TRBJ2-1; TRBD1 might be the D (5 bases). The V end lost 5 bases, the J end lost 0 bases, and 8 bases lay between the germline ends. The CDR3 is 14 residues long. Germline values: CDR1 LGHNT, CDR2 FRNRAP. The CDR3 nucleotides are TGTGCTAGTGGTCAGGGTGGCTCCTACAATGAGCAGTTCTTC. As protein: CASGQGGSYNEQFF.

There are many counts of this clone. This chain uses TRBV11-2 with TRBJ2-2, with TRBD2 matching 7 bases. This CDR3 spans 15 amino acids. The germline CDR1 and CDR2 sequences are SGHAT and FQNNGV. J was trimmed by 3 bases and V by 4 bases; bases with no gene match: 5. The CDR3 region is CASSSTGGDTGELFF. For the CDR3, the DNA is TGTGCCAGCAGCTCCACTGGGGGGGACACCGGGGAGCTGTTTTTT.

This clone was observed a handful of times. This chain joins TRBV19 and TRBJ1-2, with 9 bases lining up with TRBD1. Germline trimming cut 5 bases from V and 2 bases from J; bases unmatched to any gene: 3. This CDR3 spans 14 amino acids. Germline V gene lookup returns CDR1 LNHDA and CDR2 SQIVND (reference sequence). The CDR3 region is CASSLQGANYGYTF. In DNA, the CDR3 is TGTGCCAGTAGTTTACAGGGGGCAAACTATGGCTACACCTTC.

There are many counts of this clone. The chain combines TRBV5-1 with TRBJ2-7; 10 bases fit TRBD2. Germline CDR1 reads SGHRS; CDR2 reads YFSETQ. Losses at the gene ends were 3 bases for V and 4 bases for J; bases not matched to a gene: 13. The CDR3 runs to 17 residues. The CDR3 is CASSSLPSGSPRYEQYF. CDR3 in DNA: TGCGCCAGCAGCTCCCTTCCTAGCGGGAGTCCTCGTTACGAGCAGTACTTC.